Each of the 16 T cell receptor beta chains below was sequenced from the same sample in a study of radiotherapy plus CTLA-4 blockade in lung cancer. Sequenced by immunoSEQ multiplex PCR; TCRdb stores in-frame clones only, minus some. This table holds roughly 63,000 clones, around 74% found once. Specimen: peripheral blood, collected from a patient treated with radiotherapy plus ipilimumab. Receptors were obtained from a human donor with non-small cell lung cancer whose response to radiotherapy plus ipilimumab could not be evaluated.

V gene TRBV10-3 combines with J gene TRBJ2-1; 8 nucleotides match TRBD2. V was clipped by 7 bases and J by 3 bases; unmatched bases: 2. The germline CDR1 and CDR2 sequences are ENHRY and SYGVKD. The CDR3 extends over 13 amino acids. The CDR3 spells CAINSGNYNEQFF. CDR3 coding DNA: TGTGCCATCAATAGCGGGAACTACAATGAGCAGTTCTTC.

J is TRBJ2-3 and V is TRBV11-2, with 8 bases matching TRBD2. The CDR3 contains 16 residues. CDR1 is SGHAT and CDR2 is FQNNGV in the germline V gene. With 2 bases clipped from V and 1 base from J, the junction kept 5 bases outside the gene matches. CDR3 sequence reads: CASSLSARGGTDTQYF. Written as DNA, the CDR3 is TGTGCCAGCAGCTTATCGGCGCGGGGGGGCACAGATACGCAGTATTTT. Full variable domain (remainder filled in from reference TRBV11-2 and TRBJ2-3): EAGVAQSPRYKIIEKRQSVAFWCNPISGHATLYWYQQILGQGPKLLIQFQNNGVVDDSQLPKDRFSAERLKGVDSTLKIQPAKLEDSAVYLCASSLSARGGTDTQYFGPGTRLTVL.

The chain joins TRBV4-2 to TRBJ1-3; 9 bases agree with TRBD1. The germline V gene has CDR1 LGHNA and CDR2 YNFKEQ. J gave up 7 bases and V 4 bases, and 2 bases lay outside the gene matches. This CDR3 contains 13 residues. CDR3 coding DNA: TGTGCCAGCAGCCGAGACAGGGGGAACACCATATATTTT. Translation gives CASSRDRGNTIYF.

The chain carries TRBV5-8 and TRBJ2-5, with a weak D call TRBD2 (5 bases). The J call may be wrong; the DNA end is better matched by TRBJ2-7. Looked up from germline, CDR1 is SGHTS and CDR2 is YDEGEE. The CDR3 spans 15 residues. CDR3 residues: CASSLGYEGSYEQYF. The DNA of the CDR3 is TGTGCCAGCAGCCTGGGTTACGAGGGATCCTACGAGCAGTACTTC.

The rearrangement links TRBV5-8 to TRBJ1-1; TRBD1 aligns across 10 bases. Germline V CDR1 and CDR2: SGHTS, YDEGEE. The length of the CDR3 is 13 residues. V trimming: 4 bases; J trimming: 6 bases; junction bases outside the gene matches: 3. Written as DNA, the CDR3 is TGTGCCAGCAGCCCGGACAGGGGGGCTGAAGCTTTCTTT. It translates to CASSPDRGAEAFF. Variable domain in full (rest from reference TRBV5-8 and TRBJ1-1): EAGVTQSPTHLIKTRGQQATLRCSPISGHTSVYWYQQALGLGLQFLLWYDEGEERNRGNFPPRFSGRQFPNYSSELNVNALELEDSALYLCASSPDRGAEAFFGQGTRLTVV.

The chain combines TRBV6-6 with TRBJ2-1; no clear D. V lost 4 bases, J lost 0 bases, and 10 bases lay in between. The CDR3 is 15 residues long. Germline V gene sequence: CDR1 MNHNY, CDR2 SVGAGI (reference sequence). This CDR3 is CASSSESPSYNEQFF. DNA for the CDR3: TGTGCCAGCAGTTCCGAGAGCCCCTCCTACAATGAGCAGTTCTTC.

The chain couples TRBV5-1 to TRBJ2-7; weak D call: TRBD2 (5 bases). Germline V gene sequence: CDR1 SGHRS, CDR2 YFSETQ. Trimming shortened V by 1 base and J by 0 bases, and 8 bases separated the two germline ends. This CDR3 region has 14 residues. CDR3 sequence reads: CASSLSSASYEQYF. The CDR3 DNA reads TGCGCCAGCAGCTTGAGTAGCGCCTCCTACGAGCAGTACTTC.

The CDR3 loop reads CASSQDWGLYNEQFF. The CDR3 nucleotides are TGCGCCAGCAGCCAAGATTGGGGACTCTACAATGAGCAGTTCTTC. The chain joins TRBV4-1 to TRBJ2-1; D might be TRBD2 (6 bases). This CDR3 is built from 15 residues. Trimming pared 0 bases from V and 3 bases from J, leaving 9 bases between. Per germline, CDR1 MGHRA and CDR2 YSYEKL.

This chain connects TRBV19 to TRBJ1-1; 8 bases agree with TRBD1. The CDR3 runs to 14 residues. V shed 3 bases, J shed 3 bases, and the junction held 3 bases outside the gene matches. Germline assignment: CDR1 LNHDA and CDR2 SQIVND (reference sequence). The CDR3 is CASSINRGDTEAFF. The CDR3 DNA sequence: TGTGCCAGTAGTATCAACAGGGGGGACACTGAAGCTTTCTTT.

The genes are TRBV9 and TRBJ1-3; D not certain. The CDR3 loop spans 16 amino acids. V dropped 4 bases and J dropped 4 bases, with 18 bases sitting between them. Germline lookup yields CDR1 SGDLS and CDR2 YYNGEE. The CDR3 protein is CASSLHSYPEGNTIYF. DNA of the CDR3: TGTGCCAGCAGCTTGCACAGTTACCCCGAAGGAAACACCATATATTTT.

The CDR3 DNA follows: TGTGCCAGCAGCGAAGGGACAGGGGCGGGCGGCTACACCTTC. Amino acids: CASSEGTGAGGYTF. V gene TRBV27 combines with J gene TRBJ1-2, with 10 positions matching TRBD1. Trimming cost V 6 bases and J 8 bases; bases outside gene matches: 9. This CDR3 contains 14 residues. Germline lookup yields CDR1 MNHEY and CDR2 SMNVEV (reference sequence).

The CDR3 bases are TGTGCCAGCAAGGGGGCTAGCGGGAGTTACAATGAGCAGTTCTTC. Encoded protein: CASKGASGSYNEQFF. The chain employs TRBV6-5 and TRBJ2-1; 10 bases are a match to TRBD2. Germline V gene lookup returns CDR1 MNHEY and CDR2 SVGAGI. The CDR3 runs 15 residues. Unmatched junction bases numbered 7, after V lost 7 bases and J lost 4 bases.

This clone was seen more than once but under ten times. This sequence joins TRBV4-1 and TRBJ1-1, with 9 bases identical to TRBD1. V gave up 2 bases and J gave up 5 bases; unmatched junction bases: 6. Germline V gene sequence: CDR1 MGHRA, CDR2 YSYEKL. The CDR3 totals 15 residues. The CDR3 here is CASSQMTGGVTEAFF. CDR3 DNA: TGCGCCAGCAGCCAAATGACAGGGGGGGTTACTGAAGCTTTCTTT.

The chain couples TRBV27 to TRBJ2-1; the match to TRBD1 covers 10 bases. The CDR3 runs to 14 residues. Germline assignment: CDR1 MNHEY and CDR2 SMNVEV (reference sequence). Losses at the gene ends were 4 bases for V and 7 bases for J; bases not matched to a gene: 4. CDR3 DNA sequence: TGTGCCAGCAGTTCGACAGGGGGCCCTAATGAGCAGTTCTTC. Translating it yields CASSSTGGPNEQFF.

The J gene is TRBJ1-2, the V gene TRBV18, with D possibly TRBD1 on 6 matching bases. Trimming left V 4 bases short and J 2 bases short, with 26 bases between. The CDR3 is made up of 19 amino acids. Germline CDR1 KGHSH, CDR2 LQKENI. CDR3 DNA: TGTGCCAGCTCACTAAACCCGGGAGGTTCGGGGGGCCGGAACTATGGCTACACCTTC. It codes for CASSLNPGGSGGRNYGYTF.

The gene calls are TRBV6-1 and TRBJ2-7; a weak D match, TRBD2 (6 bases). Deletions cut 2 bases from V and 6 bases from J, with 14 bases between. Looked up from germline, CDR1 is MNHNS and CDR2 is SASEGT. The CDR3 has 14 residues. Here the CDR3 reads CASSELGRRGEQYF. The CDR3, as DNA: TGTGCCAGCAGTGAACTGGGGAGGCGGGGCGAGCAGTACTTC.